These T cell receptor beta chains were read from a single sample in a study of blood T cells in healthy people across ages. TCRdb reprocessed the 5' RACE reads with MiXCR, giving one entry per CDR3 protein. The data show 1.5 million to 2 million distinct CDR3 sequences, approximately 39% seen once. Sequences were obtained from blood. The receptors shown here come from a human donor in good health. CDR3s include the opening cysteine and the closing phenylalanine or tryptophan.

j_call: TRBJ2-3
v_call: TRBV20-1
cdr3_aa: CSARVVANPNTDTQYF

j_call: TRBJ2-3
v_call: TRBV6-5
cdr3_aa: CASNPGLALDTQYF

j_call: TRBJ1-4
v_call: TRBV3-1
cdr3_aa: CASSQEGYGNEKLFF

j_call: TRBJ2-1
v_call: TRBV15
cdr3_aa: CATSRDSGGQFF

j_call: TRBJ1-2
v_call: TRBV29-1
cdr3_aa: CSVEDSDRGGYTF

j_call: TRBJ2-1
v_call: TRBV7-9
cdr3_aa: CASSPSWGEPLDNEQFF

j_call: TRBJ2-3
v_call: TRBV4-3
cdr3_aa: CASSTDTSTDTRYF

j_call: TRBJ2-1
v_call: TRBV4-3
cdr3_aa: CASSQDWVYNEQFF

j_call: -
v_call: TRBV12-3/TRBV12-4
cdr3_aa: CASMTDTYEQYF

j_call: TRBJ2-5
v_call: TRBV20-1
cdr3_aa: CSARVRDQETQYF

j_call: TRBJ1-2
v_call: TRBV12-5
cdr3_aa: CASGFSAGYTF

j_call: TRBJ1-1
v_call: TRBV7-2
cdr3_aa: CASSPRTGLEAFF

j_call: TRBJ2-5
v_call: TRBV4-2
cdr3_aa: CASSQGLSGQGNEETQYF

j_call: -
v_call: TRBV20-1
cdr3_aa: CSAGGGGAYEQYF

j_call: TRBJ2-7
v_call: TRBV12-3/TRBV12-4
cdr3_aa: CASSLSGNAYEQYF

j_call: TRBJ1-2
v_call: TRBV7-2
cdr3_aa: CASSLSPRQGGGYTF

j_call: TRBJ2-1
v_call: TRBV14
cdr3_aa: CASSPWQGYNEQFF

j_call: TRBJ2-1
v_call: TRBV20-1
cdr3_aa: CSARDSILAGATNNEQFF

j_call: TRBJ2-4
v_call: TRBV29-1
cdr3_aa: CSVVSLAKNIQYF

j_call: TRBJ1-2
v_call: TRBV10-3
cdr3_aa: CAISPDTTGGYTF

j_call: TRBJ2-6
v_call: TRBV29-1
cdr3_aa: CSVRRTGANVLTF

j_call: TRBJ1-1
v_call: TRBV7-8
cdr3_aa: CASSPRDRGEGTEAFF

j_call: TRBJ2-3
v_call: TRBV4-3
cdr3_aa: CASSVRDTDTQYF

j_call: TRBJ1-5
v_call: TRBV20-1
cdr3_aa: CSALQGNQPQHF

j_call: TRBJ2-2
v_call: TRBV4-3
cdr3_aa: CASSQDRVLTGELFF

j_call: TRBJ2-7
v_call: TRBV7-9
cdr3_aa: CASSPKTSRIYEQYF

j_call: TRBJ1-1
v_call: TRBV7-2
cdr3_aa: CASSFTGLGTEAFF

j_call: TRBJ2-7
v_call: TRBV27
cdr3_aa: CASSLIFGDEQYF

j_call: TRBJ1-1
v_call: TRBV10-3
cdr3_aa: CAINGGQGTEAFF

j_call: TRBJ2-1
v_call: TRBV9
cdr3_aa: CASSVGQAGAEQFF

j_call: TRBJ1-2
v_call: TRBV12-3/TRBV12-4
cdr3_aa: CASSYRADYTF

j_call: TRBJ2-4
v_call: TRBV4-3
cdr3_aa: CASSQAPGVPNIQYF

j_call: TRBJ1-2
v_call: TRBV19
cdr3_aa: CASEGQGRGYGYTF

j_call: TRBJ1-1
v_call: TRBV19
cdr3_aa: CATFGPGTGNTEAFF

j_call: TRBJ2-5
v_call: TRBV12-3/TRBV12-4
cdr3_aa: CASSFGTSGGSQETQYF

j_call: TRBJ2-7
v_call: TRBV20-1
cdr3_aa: CSAREGGFYEQYF

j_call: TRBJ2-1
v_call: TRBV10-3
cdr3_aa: CAISSLRDSNNEQFF

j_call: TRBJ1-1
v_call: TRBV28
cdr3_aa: CASSLFAKNTEAFF